These 20 T cell receptor beta chains share one sample of origin, sequenced in a study of OX40 agonist ivuxolimab in advanced cancers. Libraries were prepared by immunoSEQ multiplex PCR; TCRdb keeps only in-frame clonotypes and omits some of them. The sample comprises some 99,000 clones, approximately 80% of which are singletons, and more than 1.4% rests with the top ten. Here the sequenced sample was CD4+ or CD8+ T cells sorted from blood, taken in a trial of the OX40 agonist ivuxolimab. Receptor source: an adult with an advanced solid tumor such as melanoma, head and neck, liver or kidney cancer.

The rearrangement links TRBV6-5 to TRBJ1-1, with a tentative D call TRBD1 (6 bases). From germline, CDR1 is MNHEY and CDR2 SVGAGI. The CDR3 extends over 14 amino acids. The ends were cut back, 0 bases at V and 5 bases at J, with 10 bases in the middle. The CDR3: CASSYSQGRTEAFF. In DNA, the CDR3 is TGTGCCAGCAGTTACTCACAGGGAAGGACTGAAGCTTTCTTT.

This clone was observed once. This CDR3 is CASSQTSGGSSSYEQYF. For the CDR3, the DNA is TGCGCCAGCAGCCAGACTAGCGGGGGTTCTAGCTCCTACGAGCAGTACTTC. The genes are TRBV4-1 and TRBJ2-7, with TRBD2 matching 12 bases. This CDR3 spans 17 amino acids. Trimming at V came to 3 bases and at J to 0 bases, leaving 6 bases not matched to a gene. The germline V gene has CDR1 MGHRA and CDR2 YSYEKL.

The V and J genes are TRBV5-8 and TRBJ1-1; possible D gene TRBD1, 5 bases. The germline V and J ends were trimmed by 3 bases and 0 bases, with 15 bases remaining between them. The germline V gene encodes CDR1 SGHTS and CDR2 YDEGEE. The CDR3 is 16 amino acids. This chain's CDR3 is CASSYMTAPMNTEAFF. CDR3 DNA sequence: TGTGCCAGCAGCTATATGACAGCGCCCATGAACACTGAAGCTTTCTTT.

The chain recombines TRBV7-2 with TRBJ1-2; TRBD1 might be the D (5 bases). Trimming stripped 2 bases from V and 2 bases from J, with 9 bases between. Germline CDR1 is SGHTA and CDR2 is FQGNSA. CDR3 length equals 14 residues. The CDR3: CASSLRDPNYGYTF. CDR3 coding DNA: TGTGCCAGCAGCTTACGGGACCCGAACTATGGCTACACCTTC.

The rearrangement uses TRBV11-2 and TRBJ2-7, with TRBD1 matching over 8 bases. Losses at the gene ends were 0 bases for V and 2 bases for J; bases not matched to a gene: 3. This CDR3 has 15 amino acids. The germline V gene has CDR1 SGHAT and CDR2 FQNNGV. CDR3 bases: TGTGCCAGCAGCTTAGATCAGGGGGCGACCTACGAGCAGTACTTC. This encodes CASSLDQGATYEQYF.

There are a few counts of this clone. The chain uses TRBV29-1 and TRBJ2-5; D not resolved. Trimming removed 3 bases at V and 5 bases at J, with 7 bases between. CDR1 is SQVTM, CDR2 ANQGSEA, per germline. This CDR3 contains 11 residues. Here the CDR3 DNA reads TGCAGCGTTGAGAAGCTCGAGACCCAGTACTTC. Encoded protein: CSVEKLETQYF.

The genes are TRBV29-1 and TRBJ2-5; 11 bases are a match to TRBD1. Germline assignment: CDR1 SQVTM and CDR2 ANQGSEA. The CDR3 length is 13 residues. With 3 bases clipped from V and 4 bases from J, the junction kept 1 base outside the gene matches. CDR3 bases: TGCAGCGTTGAGGGACAGGGGGGAGAGACCCAGTACTTC. The encoded protein is CSVEGQGGETQYF.

The gene calls are TRBV4-3 and TRBJ2-3, with D possibly TRBD2 on 5 matching bases. Germline CDR1 is LGHNA and CDR2 is YSLEER. The CDR3 has 15 residues. Trimming pared 0 bases from V and 0 bases from J, leaving 7 bases between. The CDR3, as DNA: TGCGCCAGCAGCCAAGATGCGGGCAGCACAGATACGCAGTATTTT. Translated: CASSQDAGSTDTQYF.

The V and J genes are TRBV9 and TRBJ1-2, with TRBD1 matching 8 bases. Germline assignment: CDR1 SGDLS and CDR2 YYNGEE. After removal of 0 bases from V and 4 bases from J, the junction contained 8 bases not matched to a gene. This CDR3 spans 16 amino acids. The CDR3 DNA sequence: TGTGCCAGCAGCGTAGGGGGACAGGTAAAAGGCTATGGCTACACCTTC. Protein sequence: CASSVGGQVKGYGYTF.

Comments on this clone: This sample also contains other DNA sequences that code for the same CDR3. The gene calls are TRBV18 and TRBJ1-1, with 11 nucleotides matching TRBD1. Germline CDR1 reads KGHSH; CDR2 reads LQKENI. V shed 4 bases, J shed 8 bases, and the junction held 3 bases outside the gene matches. The CDR3 spans 13 residues. The CDR3: CASSRTGGGEAFF. The DNA for the CDR3 is TGTGCCAGCTCACGGACAGGGGGCGGCGAAGCTTTCTTT.

The V gene is TRBV11-3, the J gene TRBJ2-3; 7 nucleotides line up with TRBD2. There are 15 residues in the CDR3. CDR1 is SGHNT, CDR2 YENEEA, per germline. V shed 0 bases, J shed 5 bases, and the junction held 5 bases outside the gene matches. CDR3 in amino acids: CASSLEGGPGDTQYF. The CDR3 DNA follows: TGTGCCAGCAGCTTAGAGGGAGGGCCGGGAGATACGCAGTATTTT.

This clone came up once. This chain uses TRBV5-6 with TRBJ1-6; the D is unclear. Germline V gene data show CDR1 as SGHDT and CDR2 as YYEEEE. Between the trimmed V and J ends, which lost 2 bases and 10 bases, there was a span of 16 bases. The CDR3 is made up of 15 amino acids. CDR3 amino acids: CASSFLARRGSPLHF. The CDR3 nucleotides are TGTGCCAGCAGCTTTCTCGCAAGACGGGGATCACCCCTCCACTTT.

This rearrangement joins TRBV11-1 to TRBJ2-7; D gene uncertain. Germline CDR1 SGHAT, CDR2 FQDESV (reference sequence). The CDR3 runs to 13 residues. V was clipped by 5 bases and J by 0 bases, with 8 bases between them. CDR3 region: CASSKDLSYEQYF. The DNA for the CDR3 is TGTGCCAGCAGCAAAGACCTCTCCTACGAGCAGTACTTC.

This chain links TRBV20-1 with TRBJ2-7, with 7 nucleotides matching TRBD2. CDR3 size: 11 residues. Germline CDR1 reads DFQATT; CDR2 reads SNEGSKA (reference sequence). After removal of 4 bases from V and 8 bases from J, the junction contained 5 bases not matched to a gene. The CDR3 DNA follows: TGCAGTGCTAAGGGAGGGACCCAGCAGTACTTC. Translation gives CSAKGGTQQYF.

The chain has TRBV5-6 and TRBJ2-2; TRBD1 matches at 9 bases. CDR1 SGHDT and CDR2 YYEEEE come from the germline V gene. This CDR3 region has 15 residues. Losses at the gene ends were 2 bases for V and 4 bases for J; bases not matched to a gene: 3. The CDR3 DNA is TGTGCCAGCAGCTTAGTGGACAGGGGCACCGGGGAGCTGTTTTTT. Its translation: CASSLVDRGTGELFF.

The rearrangement uses TRBV15 and TRBJ1-5; D gene unclear. V was cut by 1 base and J by 7 bases, with 20 bases left in between. Germline-derived CDR1 and CDR2 are LNHNV and YYDKDF (reference sequence). The CDR3 is made up of 17 amino acids. In nucleotides, the CDR3 is TGTGCCACCAGCAGAGTAAGTAGGAGGGCCGAGGAACAGCCCCAGCATTTT. This sequence encodes CATSRVSRRAEEQPQHF.

The chain recombines TRBV10-3 with TRBJ1-2; D is unclear. The germline CDR1 and CDR2 sequences are ENHRY and SYGVKD. V was shortened by 4 bases and J by 8 bases, with 11 bases between the two germline ends. This CDR3 region has 12 residues. The CDR3: CAISATGRGYTF. The CDR3, as DNA: TGTGCCATCAGTGCGACGGGCCGAGGCTACACCTTC.

This rearrangement joins TRBV7-5 to TRBJ1-5. TRBV7-5 constitutes a pseudogene. The CDR3 has 13 amino acids. CDR3 in DNA: TGTGCCAGAAGCTTATGGGTGGACCAGCCCCAGCATTTT. This gives the protein CARSLWVDQPQHF.

This chain links TRBV11-2 with TRBJ1-1; 9 bases line up with TRBD1. With 2 bases clipped from V and 3 bases from J, the junction kept 4 bases outside the gene matches. The germline CDR1 and CDR2 sequences are SGHAT and FQNNGV. The CDR3 is made up of 15 amino acids. The DNA of the CDR3 is TGTGCCAGCAGCTTAACAGGGGGCGAATACACTGAAGCTTTCTTT. As protein: CASSLTGGEYTEAFF.

The J gene is TRBJ1-2, the V gene TRBV4-3; TRBD1 matches at 7 bases. This CDR3 contains 13 residues. From germline, CDR1 is LGHNA and CDR2 YSLEER. V gave up 2 bases and J gave up 3 bases; unmatched junction bases: 0. The CDR3 coding sequence is TGCGCCAGCAGCCAAACAGGGGACTATGGCTACACCTTC. Translating it yields CASSQTGDYGYTF.